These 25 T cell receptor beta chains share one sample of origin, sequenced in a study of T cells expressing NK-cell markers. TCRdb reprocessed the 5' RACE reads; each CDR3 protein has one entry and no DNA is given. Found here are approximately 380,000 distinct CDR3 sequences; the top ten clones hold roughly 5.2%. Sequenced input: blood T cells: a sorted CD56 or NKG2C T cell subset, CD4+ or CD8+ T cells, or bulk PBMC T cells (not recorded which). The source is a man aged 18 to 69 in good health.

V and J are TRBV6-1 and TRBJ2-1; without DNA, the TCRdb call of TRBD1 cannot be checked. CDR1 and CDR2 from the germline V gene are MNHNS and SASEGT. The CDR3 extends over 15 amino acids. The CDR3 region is CASKQRGQGYNEQFF.

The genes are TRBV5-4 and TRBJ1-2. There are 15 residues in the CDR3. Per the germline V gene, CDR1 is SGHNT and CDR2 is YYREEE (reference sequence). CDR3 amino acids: CASSHTPPLIYGYTF.

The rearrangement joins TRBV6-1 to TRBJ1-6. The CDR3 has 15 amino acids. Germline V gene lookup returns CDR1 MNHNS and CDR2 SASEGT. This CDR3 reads CASRPAVPDPSPLHF.

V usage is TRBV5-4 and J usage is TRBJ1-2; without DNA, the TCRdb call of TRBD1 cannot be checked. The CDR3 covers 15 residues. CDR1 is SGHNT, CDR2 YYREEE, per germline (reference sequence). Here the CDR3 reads CASSQTGSWTYGYTF. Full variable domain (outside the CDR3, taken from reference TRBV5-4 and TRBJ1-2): ETGVTQSPTHLIKTRGQQVTLRCSSQSGHNTVSWYQQALGQGPQFIFQYYREEENGRGNFPPRFSGLQFPNYSSELNVNALELDDSALYLCASSQTGSWTYGYTFGSGTRLTVV.

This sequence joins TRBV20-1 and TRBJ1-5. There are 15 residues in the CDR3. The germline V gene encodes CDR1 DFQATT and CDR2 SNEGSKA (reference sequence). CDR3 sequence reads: CSARENGGANQPQHF.

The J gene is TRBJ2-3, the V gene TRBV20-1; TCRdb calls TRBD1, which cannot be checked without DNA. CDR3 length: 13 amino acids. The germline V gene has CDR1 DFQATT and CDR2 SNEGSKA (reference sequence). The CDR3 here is CSAWDNWGDTQYF.

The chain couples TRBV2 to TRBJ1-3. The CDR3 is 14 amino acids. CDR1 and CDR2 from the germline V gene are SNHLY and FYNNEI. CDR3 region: CASSRMGGGNTIYF.

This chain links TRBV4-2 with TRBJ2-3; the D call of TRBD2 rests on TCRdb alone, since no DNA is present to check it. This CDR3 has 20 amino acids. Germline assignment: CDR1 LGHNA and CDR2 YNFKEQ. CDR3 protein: CASSQEKGRGGASGGDTQYF.

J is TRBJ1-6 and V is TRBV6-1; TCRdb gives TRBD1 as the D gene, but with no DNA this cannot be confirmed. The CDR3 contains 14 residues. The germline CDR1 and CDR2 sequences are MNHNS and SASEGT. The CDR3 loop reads CASSEQGSLRPLHF.

This CDR3 reads CASSRDRSNSGANVLTF. This chain uses TRBV6-1 with TRBJ2-6; TCRdb lists TRBD1, though no DNA is available to test this call. Germline V gene sequence: CDR1 MNHNS, CDR2 SASEGT. The CDR3 totals 17 residues.

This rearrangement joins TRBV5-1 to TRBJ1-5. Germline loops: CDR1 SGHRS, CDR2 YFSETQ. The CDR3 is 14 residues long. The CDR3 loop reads CASSSGDLNQPQHF.

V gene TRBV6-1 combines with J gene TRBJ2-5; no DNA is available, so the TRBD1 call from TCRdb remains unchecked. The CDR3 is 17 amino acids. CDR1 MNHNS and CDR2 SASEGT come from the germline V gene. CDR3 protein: CASSEWQGSHSWRGQYF.

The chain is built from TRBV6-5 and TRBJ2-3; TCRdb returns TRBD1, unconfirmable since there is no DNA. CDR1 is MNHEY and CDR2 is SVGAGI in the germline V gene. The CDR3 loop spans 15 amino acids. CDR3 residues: CASSYSIWTGDTQYF.

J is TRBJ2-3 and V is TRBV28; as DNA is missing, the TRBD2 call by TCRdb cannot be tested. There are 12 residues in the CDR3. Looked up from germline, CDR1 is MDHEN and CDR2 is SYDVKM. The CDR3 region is CACEGRIDTQYF.

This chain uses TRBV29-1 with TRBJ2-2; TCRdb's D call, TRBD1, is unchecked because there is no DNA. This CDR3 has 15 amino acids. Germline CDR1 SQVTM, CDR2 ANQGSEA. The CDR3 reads CSVPGQGFLPGELFF.

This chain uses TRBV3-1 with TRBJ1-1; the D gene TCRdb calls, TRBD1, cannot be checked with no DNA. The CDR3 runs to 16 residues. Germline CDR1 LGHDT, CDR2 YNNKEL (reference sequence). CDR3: CASSQSQDRMLTEAFF.

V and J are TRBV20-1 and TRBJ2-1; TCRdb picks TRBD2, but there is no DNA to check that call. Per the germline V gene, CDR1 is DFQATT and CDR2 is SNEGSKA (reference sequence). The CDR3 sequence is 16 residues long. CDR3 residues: CSARDNRDSSYNEQFF.

The chain's CDR3 is CASSLPGQLNYGYTF. The chain recombines TRBV28 with TRBJ1-2; TCRdb lists TRBD1, though no DNA is available to test this call. The CDR3 covers 15 residues. The germline V gene encodes CDR1 MDHEN and CDR2 SYDVKM.

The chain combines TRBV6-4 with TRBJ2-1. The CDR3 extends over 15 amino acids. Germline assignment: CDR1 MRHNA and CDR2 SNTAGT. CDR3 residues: CASSDNVGSYNEQFF.

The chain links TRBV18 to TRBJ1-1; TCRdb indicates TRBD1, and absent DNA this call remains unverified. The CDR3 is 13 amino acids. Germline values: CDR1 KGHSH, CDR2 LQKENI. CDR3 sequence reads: CASSNGQNTEAFF. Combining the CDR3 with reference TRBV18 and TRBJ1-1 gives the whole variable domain NAGVMQNPRHLVRRRGQEARLRCSPMKGHSHVYWYRQLPEEGLKFMVYLQKENIIDESGMPKERFSAEFPKEGPSILRIQQVVRGDSAAYFCASSNGQNTEAFFGQGTRLTVV.

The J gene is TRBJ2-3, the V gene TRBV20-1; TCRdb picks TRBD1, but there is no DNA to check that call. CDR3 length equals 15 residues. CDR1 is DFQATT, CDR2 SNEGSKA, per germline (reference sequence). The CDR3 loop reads CSAKDRGVSADTQYF.

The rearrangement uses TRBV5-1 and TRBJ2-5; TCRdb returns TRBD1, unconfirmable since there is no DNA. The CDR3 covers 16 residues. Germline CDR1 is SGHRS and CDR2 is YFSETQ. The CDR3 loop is CASSKNPGVGQETQYF.

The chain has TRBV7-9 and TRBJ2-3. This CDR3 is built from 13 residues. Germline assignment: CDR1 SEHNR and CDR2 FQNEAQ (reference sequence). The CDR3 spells CASSLALTYTQYF.

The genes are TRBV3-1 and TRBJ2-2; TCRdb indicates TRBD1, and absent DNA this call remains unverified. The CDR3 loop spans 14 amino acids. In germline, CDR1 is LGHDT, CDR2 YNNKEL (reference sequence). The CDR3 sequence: CASSQGLGTGELFF. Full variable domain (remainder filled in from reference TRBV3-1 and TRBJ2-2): DTAVSQTPKYLVTQMGNDKSIKCEQNLGHDTMYWYKQDSKKFLKIMFSYNNKELIINETVPNRFSPKSPDKAHLNLHINSLELGDSAVYFCASSQGLGTGELFFGEGSRLTVL.

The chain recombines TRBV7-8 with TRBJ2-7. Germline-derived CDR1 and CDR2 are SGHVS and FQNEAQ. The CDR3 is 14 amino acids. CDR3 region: CASSQQVRAYEQYF.